One and the same sample provided the 30 T cell receptor beta chains below, sequenced in a study of memory CD4+ T cells and cytomegalovirus serostatus. Using immunoSEQ multiplex PCR, the repertoire was profiled, and TCRdb retains in-frame clones only, with some absent. The sample lists about 25,000 clones, 75% seen once, with about 1% in the top ten. Single viable CD3+CD4+CD8-CD45RO+ cells were sorted as the memory CD4+ T cells. The sample consisted of memory CD4+ T cells from blood. Receptors originate from an adult in good health and CMV-seronegative.

The chain links TRBV5-4 to TRBJ2-2, with 11 bases fitting TRBD1. The V gene's germline CDR1 is SGHNT and CDR2 YYREEE (reference sequence). V lost 4 bases and J lost 6; bases outside the gene matches: 11. The CDR3 length is 17 residues. The CDR3 DNA reads as TGTGCCAGCAGCCGAATTCCCGGACAGGGGGCCCCCGGGGAGCTGTTTTTT. Translated, it gives CASSRIPGQGAPGELFF.

The V and J genes are TRBV5-1 and TRBJ2-1, with TRBD1 matching over 11 bases. Germline V gene lookup returns CDR1 SGHRS and CDR2 YFSETQ. CDR3 length: 16 residues. V was clipped by 0 bases and J by 7 bases; unmatched bases: 6. CDR3 coding DNA: TGCGCCAGCAGCTTGGCCCTGGGGACAGGGGGTAATGAGCAGTTCTTC. Its protein is CASSLALGTGGNEQFF. The entire variable domain, with the rest obtained from reference TRBV5-1 and TRBJ2-1, is as follows: KAGVTQTPRYLIKTRGQQVTLSCSPISGHRSVSWYQQTPGQGLQFLFEYFSETQRNKGNFPGRFSGRQFSNSRSEMNVSTLELGDSALYLCASSLALGTGGNEQFFGPGTRLTVL.

Only a few counts were recorded for this clone. This sequence joins TRBV7-9 and TRBJ1-1; D might be TRBD1 (5 bases). Between the trimmed V and J ends, which lost 3 bases and 1 base, there was a span of 21 bases. Looked up from germline, CDR1 is SEHNR and CDR2 is FQNEAQ (reference sequence). The CDR3 extends over 18 amino acids. CDR3 DNA: TGTGCCAGCAGCTTTGGGGCCGGGTTCTCACTTCGGAACACTGAAGCTTTCTTT. The encoded protein is CASSFGAGFSLRNTEAFF.

This clone occurred once. The chain couples TRBV6-5 to TRBJ1-6; D is undetermined. Germline values: CDR1 MNHEY, CDR2 SVGAGI. The CDR3 extends over 15 amino acids. Trimming cost V 6 bases and J 2 bases, with 11 bases left between them. The CDR3 bases are TGTGCCAGCAGGAATTCCGGGACCTATAATTCACCCCTCCACTTT. This gives the protein CASRNSGTYNSPLHF.

The chain joins TRBV19 to TRBJ2-3; 7 positions agree with TRBD2. V dropped 6 bases and J dropped 2; count of bases not matched to a gene: 5. The CDR3 has 14 amino acids. CDR1 is LNHDA and CDR2 is SQIVND in the germline V gene (reference sequence). CDR3 protein: CASRPGLLTDTQYF. The DNA of the CDR3 is TGTGCCAGTAGACCGGGACTACTCACAGATACGCAGTATTTT.

The chain has TRBV27 and TRBJ1-2; perhaps TRBD1 as D (5 bases). The CDR3 extends over 13 amino acids. CDR1 and CDR2 from the germline V gene are MNHEY and SMNVEV (reference sequence). V shed 9 bases and J shed 4 bases, with 15 bases lying between them. In DNA form, the CDR3 reads TGTGCCAGTCAAACGAGGGGCGGCTATGGCTACACCTTC. It yields the protein CASQTRGGYGYTF.

The genes are TRBV5-1 and TRBJ2-7, with TRBD2 identical over 11 bases. V lost 3 bases to trimming and J lost 0 bases; unmatched junction nucleotides: 5. This CDR3 contains 16 residues. The germline V gene has CDR1 SGHRS and CDR2 YFSETQ. The CDR3 nucleotides are TGCGCCAGCAGCTCCGGGACTAGCGGTAGCTCCTACGAGCAGTACTTC. As protein: CASSSGTSGSSYEQYF.

The J gene is TRBJ2-3, the V gene TRBV5-6; D not resolved. This CDR3 comprises 15 residues. V was pared by 4 bases and J by 0 bases, with 12 bases between. Germline V gene sequence: CDR1 SGHDT, CDR2 YYEEEE. The CDR3 nucleotides are TGTGCCAGCAGCCCGCAGGTAACTAGCACAGATACGCAGTATTTT. Amino acids: CASSPQVTSTDTQYF.

This clone was observed a few times. V gene TRBV7-9 combines with J gene TRBJ2-1; maybe TRBD1 (6 bases). Per germline, CDR1 SEHNR and CDR2 FQNEAQ (reference sequence). With 1 base removed from V and 2 bases from J, the gap between germline ends came to 15 bases. This CDR3 has 17 amino acids. This chain's CDR3 is CASSLGQTGNPYNEQFF. For the CDR3, the DNA is TGTGCCAGCAGCTTAGGGCAAACAGGGAATCCCTACAATGAGCAGTTCTTC.

Here the CDR3 DNA reads TGTGCCAGCAGCGCCCGACAGGGGCCCAATGAGCAGTTCTTC. It specifies CASSARQGPNEQFF. The V and J genes are TRBV11-3 and TRBJ2-1, with 8 nucleotides matching TRBD1. The CDR3 runs 14 residues. Germline assignment: CDR1 SGHNT and CDR2 YENEEA. V was clipped by 5 bases and J by 6 bases; unmatched bases: 6.

The chain couples TRBV9 to TRBJ2-1; 8 nucleotides align to TRBD2. The trim removed 0 bases at V and 3 bases at J, leaving 2 bases unmatched. CDR3 length: 15 residues. The V gene's germline CDR1 is SGDLS and CDR2 YYNGEE. The CDR3, as DNA: TGTGCCAGCAGCGTAGGTAGCGGGGTCTACAATGAGCAGTTCTTC. Translated: CASSVGSGVYNEQFF.

The table lists this clone with a few counts. The CDR3 spells CASSVATNTEAFF. CDR3 coding DNA: TGTGCCAGCAGCGTAGCGACGAACACTGAAGCTTTCTTT. J is TRBJ1-1 and V is TRBV9, with D unresolved. The V and J ends lost 0 bases and 1 base respectively, with 4 bases between them. CDR1 and CDR2 (germline): SGDLS, YYNGEE. The length of the CDR3 is 13 residues.

CDR3 nucleotides: TGTGCCATCAGCGCGACTAGAGGGGGTGAGCAGTTCTTC. As protein: CAISATRGGEQFF. V gene TRBV10-3 combines with J gene TRBJ2-1; the D gene could be TRBD1 or TRBD2 (6 bases each). The CDR3 contains 13 residues. CDR1 and CDR2 (germline): ENHRY, SYGVKD. V was trimmed by 6 bases and J by 9 bases, leaving 15 bases between them.

The V call is TRBV27, the J call TRBJ1-6; the D is unclear. The CDR3 is made up of 14 amino acids. The germline CDR1 and CDR2 sequences are MNHEY and SMNVEV (reference sequence). Trimming took 1 base from V and 7 from J, leaving 8 bases between them. In DNA form, the CDR3 reads TGTGCCAGCAGTTTATTGGGGAAGAATTCACCCCTCCACTTT. Amino acids: CASSLLGKNSPLHF.

This clone was counted a few times. The chain carries TRBV30 and TRBJ1-2; a weak D match, TRBD1 (5 bases). The V gene's germline CDR1 is GTSNPN and CDR2 SVGIG (reference sequence). The CDR3 is made up of 13 amino acids. V lost 3 bases, J lost 0 bases, and 8 bases lay in between. The CDR3 here is CAWRGTTNYGYTF. CDR3 nucleotide sequence: TGTGCCTGGAGAGGGACTACTAACTATGGCTACACCTTC.

J is TRBJ2-1 and V is TRBV4-1, with a weak D call TRBD2 (5 bases). Looked up from germline, CDR1 is MGHRA and CDR2 is YSYEKL. This CDR3 region has 16 residues. V lost 0 bases to trimming and J lost 2 bases, with 11 bases between them. The CDR3 region has the DNA TGCGCCAGCAGCCAAGAGGAGGCTCAAGCCTACAATGAGCAGTTCTTC. It translates to CASSQEEAQAYNEQFF.

The chain employs TRBV7-2 and TRBJ1-1; D remains ambiguous. Per the germline V gene, CDR1 is SGHTA and CDR2 is FQGNSA. Trimming took 1 base from V and 8 from J, leaving 14 bases between them. The CDR3 has 14 amino acids. The CDR3 bases are TGTGCCAGCAGCTTAGGGGGTAGTTCCCGGGAAGCTTTCTTT. Translating it yields CASSLGGSSREAFF.

V gene TRBV27 combines with J gene TRBJ1-2, with a tentative D call TRBD1 (5 bases). Trimming cost V 0 bases and J 8 bases, with 16 bases left between them. Germline CDR1 MNHEY, CDR2 SMNVEV (reference sequence). The CDR3 consists of 15 residues. The CDR3 coding sequence is TGTGCCAGCAGTTTATCGAAGCAGGGCGAGGGAGGCTACACCTTC. Translating gives CASSLSKQGEGGYTF.

This chain uses TRBV15 with TRBJ2-4; D may be TRBD1 or TRBD2 (5 bases each). Per the germline V gene, CDR1 is LNHNV and CDR2 is YYDKDF (reference sequence). Between the trimmed V and J ends, which lost 1 base and 3 bases, there was a span of 10 bases. The CDR3 consists of 15 residues. The CDR3 sequence: CATSRVGEGKNIQYF. The CDR3 coding sequence is TGTGCCACCAGCAGAGTGGGGGAAGGCAAAAACATTCAGTACTTC.

This sequence joins TRBV10-1 and TRBJ2-7, with 8 bases identical to TRBD1. The CDR3 contains 14 residues. Trimming removed 6 bases from V and 0 bases from J; junction bases left unmatched: 4. The germline gives CDR1 WNHNN, CDR2 SYGVQD (reference sequence). Here the CDR3 reads CASREQGDSYEQYF. DNA of the CDR3: TGCGCCAGCAGAGAACAGGGGGACTCCTACGAGCAGTACTTC.

V gene TRBV5-6 combines with J gene TRBJ2-6; D is tentatively TRBD1 or TRBD2 (5 bases each). This CDR3 has 17 residues. Trimming pared 0 bases from V and 2 bases from J, leaving 12 bases between. Germline V gene lookup returns CDR1 SGHDT and CDR2 YYEEEE. In DNA form, the CDR3 reads TGTGCCAGCAGCTTGGGTGGGGGAAACGCTGGGGCCAACGTCCTGACTTTC. This encodes CASSLGGGNAGANVLTF.

CDR3 in amino acids: CASSYVQGLGNEQFF. The CDR3 nucleotides are TGTGCCAGCAGTTACGTGCAGGGGTTAGGCAATGAGCAGTTCTTC. The V gene is TRBV6-5, the J gene TRBJ2-1, with D perhaps matching TRBD1 (6 bases). Germline CDR1 is MNHEY and CDR2 is SVGAGI. Trimming took 2 bases from V and 6 from J, leaving 14 bases between them. This CDR3 is built from 15 residues.

The gene calls are TRBV5-1 and TRBJ1-2, with D possibly matching TRBD1 (5 bases). The V gene lost 0 bases and the J gene lost 0 bases, with 6 bases spanning the gap. This CDR3 spans 14 amino acids. Germline V gene sequence: CDR1 SGHRS, CDR2 YFSETQ. The DNA for the CDR3 is TGCGCCAGCAGCTTGGGGGGCACTAACTATGGCTACACCTTC. This gives the protein CASSLGGTNYGYTF.

The chain employs TRBV5-1 and TRBJ1-1; D is uncertain. Trimming took off 0 bases at V and 2 bases at J, with 8 bases between the two ends. The germline V gene encodes CDR1 SGHRS and CDR2 YFSETQ. CDR3 size: 14 residues. The CDR3 spells CASSLDSHNTEAFF. CDR3 DNA: TGCGCCAGCAGCTTGGACAGTCACAACACTGAAGCTTTCTTT. The variable domain in full, completed from reference TRBV5-1 and TRBJ1-1, reads KAGVTQTPRYLIKTRGQQVTLSCSPISGHRSVSWYQQTPGQGLQFLFEYFSETQRNKGNFPGRFSGRQFSNSRSEMNVSTLELGDSALYLCASSLDSHNTEAFFGQGTRLTVV.

The chain uses TRBV28 and TRBJ2-6, with D unresolved. The CDR3 extends over 15 amino acids. V gave up 2 bases and J gave up 0 bases, with 5 bases separating them. Germline loops: CDR1 MDHEN, CDR2 SYDVKM. In DNA, the CDR3 is TGTGCCAGCAGTTTACAGTTCTCTGGGGCCAACGTCCTGACTTTC. Translated: CASSLQFSGANVLTF.

V gene TRBV2 combines with J gene TRBJ2-5; tentatively, D is TRBD2 (7 bases). This CDR3 is 12 amino acids long. V was pared by 11 bases and J by 4 bases, with 14 bases between. The germline V gene has CDR1 SNHLY and CDR2 FYNNEI. The CDR3 spells CAGKGEGETQYF. The CDR3 DNA is TGTGCCGGAAAGGGGGAGGGAGAGACCCAGTACTTC.

V gene TRBV5-1 combines with J gene TRBJ1-1; possible D gene TRBD1, 5 bases. The CDR3 covers 14 residues. CDR1 SGHRS and CDR2 YFSETQ come from the germline V gene. The V end was cut by 3 bases, the J end by 1 base, with 10 bases between. The DNA of the CDR3 is TGCGCCAGCAGCTGGGACGGAGGGAACACTGAAGCTTTCTTT. Translated: CASSWDGGNTEAFF. Full variable domain (rest looked up from reference TRBV5-1 and TRBJ1-1): KAGVTQTPRYLIKTRGQQVTLSCSPISGHRSVSWYQQTPGQGLQFLFEYFSETQRNKGNFPGRFSGRQFSNSRSEMNVSTLELGDSALYLCASSWDGGNTEAFFGQGTRLTVV.

The sample holds one count of this clone. V is TRBV7-8 and J is TRBJ1-6; no reliable D call. Germline CDR1 and CDR2: SGHVS and FQNEAQ. Trimming left V 5 bases short and J 8 bases short, with 10 bases between. This CDR3 has 13 amino acids. The CDR3 here is CASSTRRDSPLHF. CDR3 bases: TGTGCCAGCAGCACTCGTAGGGATTCACCCCTCCACTTT. The variable domain in full, with the rest retrieved from reference TRBV7-8 and TRBJ1-6, is GAGVSQSPRYKVAKRGQDVALRCDPISGHVSLFWYQQALGQGPEFLTYFQNEAQLDKSGLPSDRFFAERPEGSVSTLKIQRTQQEDSAVYLCASSTRRDSPLHFGNGTRLTVT.

This chain links TRBV27 with TRBJ2-5; 7 nucleotides line up with TRBD1. Germline assignment: CDR1 MNHEY and CDR2 SMNVEV (reference sequence). Trimming removed 2 bases from V and 5 bases from J; junction bases left unmatched: 5. The CDR3 extends over 14 amino acids. DNA for the CDR3: TGTGCCAGCAGTTTAGAACAGGGGACGGAGACCCAGTACTTC. It translates to CASSLEQGTETQYF.

J is TRBJ2-3 and V is TRBV19, with 8 positions matching TRBD2. This CDR3 comprises 17 residues. J was trimmed by 5 bases and V by 4 bases; bases with no gene match: 14. Germline V lookup: CDR1 LNHDA, CDR2 SQIVND (reference sequence). CDR3 nucleotide sequence: TGTGCCAGTAGTAGAGGCGGGGGGCTGCCCGGTGGAGATACGCAGTATTTT. Its translation: CASSRGGGLPGGDTQYF. The full variable domain, its missing parts supplied by reference TRBV19 and TRBJ2-3, is DGGITQSPKYLFRKEGQNVTLSCEQNLNHDAMYWYRQDPGQGLRLIYYSQIVNDFQKGDIAEGYSVSREKKESFPLTVTSAQKNPTAFYLCASSRGGGLPGGDTQYFGPGTRLTVL.